The sequence of this T cell receptor beta chain was determined in a study of T cells after yellow fever vaccination. Study in general: SMART-Seq v4 Ultra Low Input prepared the low-cell-number fractions.

Notes on the study in general: Few clonotypes appeared in both CD4 and CD8 compartments. A faster peak, day 5 versus 15, was reached by the weaker secondary response.

The study made its TCR cDNA through 5'RACE template switching. That step introduced a universal primer site along with UMIs. Using its own MiXCR run on the 5' RACE reads, TCRdb lists one record per CDR3 protein. The sample contains around 350,000 distinct CDR3 sequences, around 6.5% of which appear only once. The CDR3 sequence is 13 residues long. The V gene end was trimmed by 7 bases and the J gene end by 8 bases; junction bases not matched to a gene: 9. Germline lookup yields CDR1 MDHEN and CDR2 SYDVKM. This clonotype was recorded a few times. What it binds is unknown. This rearrangement joins TRBV28 to TRBJ1-2; 8 nucleotides match TRBD1. This clonotype originated in a man aged 25 to 45 who received the YFV17D yellow fever vaccine. The sample in question was PBMCs, obtained 5 days after the yellow fever booster vaccination. The CDR3 bases are TGTGCCAGCACAAAGGACAGGGTGGGAGGCTACACCTTC. Its protein is CASTKDRVGGYTF.